This TCR beta chain was sequenced for a study of Ad26.COV2.S vaccination and SARS-CoV-2 variants. Study overall: Participant was drawn from the COV1001 Ad26.COV2.S trial arm.

Study-wide points: After vaccination, reports described spike-specific CD8+ and CD4+ T cell responses as showing substantial breadth.

The V gene lost 4 bases and the J gene lost 5 bases, with 5 bases spanning the gap. The CDR3 is made up of 11 amino acids. TCRdb's table, derived via immunoSEQ multiplex PCR, lists solely in-frame clones and lacks some. This table holds about 370,000 clones, approximately 90% found once. Treatment: 19 received Ad26.COV2.S at low or high dose, single or two shots; several received placebo; per-sample allocation not given. Each sample was drawn 63 days after the first injection (of vaccine or placebo). An adult aged 18-55 years in Boston served as the donor. Comment on this clone: Its matching antigen is unknown.

The origin of this receptor is a person between 18 and 65 years old who received the Ad26.COV2.S COVID-19 vaccine or a placebo. Sequenced material: peripheral blood, taken in a trial of Ad26.COV2.S vaccine versus placebo. The chain recombines TRBV12-3 or TRBV12-4 with TRBJ2-5; D is unclear. CDR3 DNA sequence: TGTGCCAGCAGTTGGACGGAGACCCAGTACTTC. Translating it yields CASSWTETQYF.